Listed here are 12 T cell receptor beta chains from one sample, sequenced in a study of identical twins. Each CDR3 protein is one row after TCRdb ran MiXCR on the 5' RACE reads. The repertoire holds about 340,000 distinct CDR3 sequences, with 9% to 15% as singletons. The same data also contributed to another study, on yellow fever vaccine responses in identical twins.

The source material was CD8+ T cells sorted from blood. Source of these receptors: a woman between 18 and 30 years old in good health.

The genes are TRBV5-1 and TRBJ2-7, with D perhaps matching TRBD2 (5 bases). The germline V and J ends were trimmed by 0 bases and 0 bases, with 10 bases remaining between them. The V gene's germline CDR1 is SGHRS and CDR2 YFSETQ. The CDR3 runs to 15 residues. The CDR3 nucleotides are TGCGCCAGCAGCTTGGTGTCTAGCAGCTCCTACGAGCAGTACTTC. It codes for CASSLVSSSSYEQYF. The variable domain in full, with the rest retrieved from reference TRBV5-1 and TRBJ2-7, is KAGVTQTPRYLIKTRGQQVTLSCSPISGHRSVSWYQQTPGQGLQFLFEYFSETQRNKGNFPGRFSGRQFSNSRSEMNVSTLELGDSALYLCASSLVSSSSYEQYFGPGTRLTVT.

Ten or more counts support this clonotype. The J gene is TRBJ2-3, the V gene TRBV12-3 or TRBV12-4, with 9 bases aligning to TRBD2. After removal of 6 bases from V and 6 bases from J, the junction contained 13 bases not matched to a gene. The CDR3 is 16 residues long. The CDR3 DNA sequence: TGTGCCAGCAGCATAGCGGGGGCCCCTCTTGTGGATACGCAGTATTTT. Its translation: CASSIAGAPLVDTQYF.

This sequence joins TRBV12-3 or TRBV12-4 and TRBJ2-1, with a tentative D call TRBD2 (5 bases). V dropped 3 bases and J dropped 6 bases, with 12 bases sitting between them. The CDR3 extends over 14 amino acids. The CDR3 DNA sequence: TGTGCCAGCAGTTTTACTAGGGCCTCCAATGAGCAGTTCTTC. The encoded protein is CASSFTRASNEQFF.

The V and J genes are TRBV12-3 or TRBV12-4 and TRBJ2-3; perhaps TRBD2 as D (7 bases). The CDR3 runs 15 residues. Trimming took off 5 bases at V and 6 bases at J, with 18 bases between the two ends. CDR3 nucleotide sequence: TGTGCCAGCAGTCATCTCCGGGGGGCGGCGGATACGCAGTATTTT. It translates to CASSHLRGAADTQYF.

In this sample, this clonotype turned up a few times. This sequence joins TRBV20-1 and TRBJ2-1, with TRBD1 matching over 12 bases. This CDR3 comprises 16 residues. CDR1 and CDR2 from the germline V gene are DFQATT and SNEGSKA (reference sequence). J was trimmed by 3 bases and V by 0 bases; bases with no gene match: 3. CDR3 coding DNA: TGCAGTGCTAGAGACGGGGACAGGGGGCTCTACAATGAGCAGTTCTTC. It encodes CSARDGDRGLYNEQFF.

This chain connects TRBV11-2 to TRBJ2-3, with TRBD2 as a possible D gene (5 bases). The CDR3 is 13 residues long. Germline V CDR1 and CDR2: SGHAT, FQNNGV. V lost 1 base to trimming and J lost 5 bases, with 7 bases between them. CDR3 coding DNA: TGTGCCAGCAGCTTAGGTGAGGGAGATACGCAGTATTTT. It specifies CASSLGEGDTQYF.

This clonotype was detected many times. The chain is built from TRBV4-1 and TRBJ1-4, with 7 bases lining up with TRBD1. Germline V lookup: CDR1 MGHRA, CDR2 YSYEKL. The CDR3 contains 16 residues. V lost 2 bases, J lost 5 bases, and 8 bases stayed unmatched. The DNA for the CDR3 is TGCGCCAGCAGCCAACCTTCGACAGGGAGCAATGAAAAACTGTTTTTT. Residues: CASSQPSTGSNEKLFF.

This clonotype was counted a few times. The V gene is TRBV12-3 or TRBV12-4, the J gene TRBJ2-1; the D gene could be TRBD1 or TRBD2 (5 bases each). This CDR3 has 15 amino acids. V was trimmed by 6 bases and J by 3 bases, leaving 15 bases between them. The CDR3 region is CASRIEGTDYNEQFF. DNA of the CDR3: TGTGCCAGCAGAATTGAGGGGACGGACTACAATGAGCAGTTCTTC.

V gene TRBV6-5 combines with J gene TRBJ2-5; D is unclear. This CDR3 is 13 amino acids long. The germline gives CDR1 MNHEY, CDR2 SVGAGI. Trimming removed 0 bases at V and 3 bases at J, with 5 bases between. The CDR3 nucleotides are TGTGCCAGCAGTTACTCCCAAAAAGAGACCCAGTACTTC. Its protein product is CASSYSQKETQYF.

This clonotype appeared a few times. The J gene is TRBJ2-1, the V gene TRBV12-3 or TRBV12-4, with a tentative D call TRBD2 (6 bases). The CDR3 covers 15 residues. V lost 5 bases, J lost 4 bases, and 15 bases lay in between. Here the CDR3 DNA reads TGTGCCAGCAGTATGATAGCGGTGGAATACAATGAGCAGTTCTTC. As protein: CASSMIAVEYNEQFF.

The CDR3 DNA follows: TGTGCCAGCAGCCTCCAACCCAGCGGGTCCTACAATGAGCAGTTCTTC. This gives the protein CASSLQPSGSYNEQFF. The chain recombines TRBV12-3 or TRBV12-4 with TRBJ2-1, with a possible D match to TRBD2 (6 bases). The CDR3 is made up of 16 amino acids. V was trimmed by 6 bases and J by 1 base, leaving 16 bases between them.

The rearrangement uses TRBV28 and TRBJ2-5; 7 bases line up with TRBD1. The junction had 7 bases not matched to a gene; V was cut back by 1 base and J by 2 bases. CDR1 and CDR2 (germline): MDHEN, SYDVKM. The CDR3 sequence is 16 residues long. The CDR3: CASSLSPGQEQETQYF. CDR3 DNA: TGTGCCAGCAGTTTATCACCAGGACAGGAGCAAGAGACCCAGTACTTC.